The sequence of this TCR beta chain was determined in a study of T cell responses to AZD1222 COVID-19 vaccine. Across the whole study: It was second doses at about 4 or about 12 weeks that were pooled.

Details on this clone: No antigen is known for it.

The repertoire was sequenced with immunoSEQ multiplex PCR; TCRdb's copy has only in-frame clones and lacks some. Of approximately 79,000 clones listed, approximately 89% were seen once; the top ten hold roughly 15%. Study conclusions and caveats: Most donors were white British and more were female, and clonal diversity was possibly underestimated. Dominant at 160-218 and 743-854, vaccine-associated CD4 TCRs also spanned spike.

This receptor was obtained from an adult in good health. The source material was peripheral blood, sampled on day 0 of AZD1222 vaccination.

CDR3 loop: CASSQVGLAGGPRNEQFF. As DNA, the CDR3 is TGCGCCAGCAGCCAAGTTGGGCTAGCGGGAGGGCCGCGGAATGAGCAGTTCTTC. The chain is built from TRBV4-1 and TRBJ2-1; 12 bases line up with TRBD2. Germline V gene data show CDR1 as MGHRA and CDR2 as YSYEKL. CDR3 length: 18 amino acids. V gave up 1 base and J gave up 7 bases; unmatched junction bases: 11.